A single sample is the source of the 20 T cell receptor beta chains below, sequenced in a study of T-cell reconstitution after alpha-beta-depleted transplantation in children. Preparing the TCRbeta library involved the use of unique molecular identifiers. TCRdb independently ran MiXCR on the PCR reads; one entry per CDR3 protein. The data contain around 380,000 distinct CDR3 sequences, approximately 10% of them singletons. The sequencing used PBMCs from the stem cell graft donor, collected from the stem cell graft. These receptor sequences come from a human donor who donated a stem cell graft to a child with acute myeloid leukemia.

CDR3 nucleotide sequence: TGCAGTGCTAGAGATTTAGTCGGAGGCGAGCAGTACTTC. This codes for CSARDLVGGEQYF. The V gene is TRBV20-1, the J gene TRBJ2-7, with D tentatively TRBD2 (5 bases). The CDR3 is 13 amino acids. The germline CDR1 and CDR2 sequences are DFQATT and SNEGSKA (reference sequence). Trimming removed 0 bases at V and 6 bases at J, with 12 bases between.

This clonotype was seen many times. The rearrangement uses TRBV6-5 and TRBJ2-1, with 13 bases matching TRBD2. Germline assignment: CDR1 MNHEY and CDR2 SVGAGI. V lost 2 bases, J lost 5 bases, and 3 bases stayed unmatched. This CDR3 spans 16 amino acids. Written as DNA, the CDR3 is TGTGCCAGCAGTTACACTAGCGGGGGGGTCAACAATGAGCAGTTCTTC. Translation gives CASSYTSGGVNNEQFF.

This clonotype was recorded at least ten times. The chain couples TRBV5-6 to TRBJ2-6, with TRBD2 matching 9 bases. Unmatched junction bases numbered 1, after V lost 1 base and J lost 2 bases. The CDR3 has 16 residues. CDR1 and CDR2 (germline): SGHDT, YYEEEE. The CDR3 DNA sequence: TGTGCCAGCAGCTTGCCTAGCGGGACTGGGGCCAACGTCCTGACTTTC. This gives the protein CASSLPSGTGANVLTF.

This clonotype was found a few times. The chain employs TRBV19 and TRBJ1-1, with TRBD1 matching 8 bases. Trimming took 3 bases from V and 0 from J; bases not matched to a gene: 12. Per the germline V gene, CDR1 is LNHDA and CDR2 is SQIVND (reference sequence). The CDR3 runs 18 residues. DNA of the CDR3: TGTGCCAGTAGTATTATCATTCGGGACAGGATCTTGAACACTGAAGCTTTCTTT. Amino acid sequence: CASSIIIRDRILNTEAFF. Variable domain in full (rest from reference TRBV19 and TRBJ1-1): DGGITQSPKYLFRKEGQNVTLSCEQNLNHDAMYWYRQDPGQGLRLIYYSQIVNDFQKGDIAEGYSVSREKKESFPLTVTSAQKNPTAFYLCASSIIIRDRILNTEAFFGQGTRLTVV.

There are a few counts of this clonotype. The chain employs TRBV9 and TRBJ2-3; TRBD2 matches at 10 bases. From germline, CDR1 is SGDLS and CDR2 YYNGEE. V gave up 3 bases and J gave up 5 bases; unmatched junction bases: 3. CDR3 length: 14 amino acids. CDR3 sequence (DNA): TGTGCCAGCAGCGCGGGACTAGCGCAAGATACGCAGTATTTT. Protein: CASSAGLAQDTQYF.

This clonotype was seen a few times. The rearrangement uses TRBV29-1 and TRBJ1-5, with 11 bases fitting TRBD1. V gave up 5 bases and J gave up 4 bases; unmatched junction bases: 4. Germline lookup yields CDR1 SQVTM and CDR2 ANQGSEA. The CDR3 contains 14 residues. The CDR3 region is CSVWDRGINQPQHF. As DNA, the CDR3 is TGCAGCGTTTGGGACAGGGGGATTAATCAGCCCCAGCATTTT.

The chain uses TRBV5-6 and TRBJ1-4, with 9 bases matching TRBD1. The CDR3 spans 16 residues. In germline, CDR1 is SGHDT, CDR2 YYEEEE. V lost 4 bases to trimming and J lost 8 bases; unmatched junction nucleotides: 12. CDR3 sequence: CASSKGATGTGEKLFF. DNA of the CDR3: TGTGCCAGCAGCAAGGGGGCAACCGGGACAGGGGAAAAACTGTTTTTT.

The V call is TRBV29-1, the J call TRBJ1-2, with D possibly matching TRBD1 (5 bases). From germline, CDR1 is SQVTM and CDR2 ANQGSEA. V lost 3 bases and J 4 bases, leaving 9 bases between the germline ends. The CDR3 is 12 residues long. This CDR3 reads CSVETESYGYTF. In DNA form, the CDR3 reads TGCAGCGTTGAGACAGAGTCCTATGGCTACACCTTC.

This clonotype was seen only a few times. V and J are TRBV12-5 and TRBJ2-7; perhaps TRBD2 as D (6 bases). V lost 6 bases to trimming and J lost 2 bases, with 14 bases between them. The germline gives CDR1 LGHNT, CDR2 FRNRAP. This CDR3 spans 14 amino acids. CDR3 DNA sequence: TGTGCTAGTGGACTCCGGACTACTGCCTACGAGCAGTACTTC. It specifies CASGLRTTAYEQYF.

The rearrangement links TRBV25-1 to TRBJ1-4, with 7 bases aligning to TRBD1. The CDR3 is 13 amino acids. The V and J ends lost 8 bases and 8 bases, in that order; junction bases with no gene match: 8. The germline V gene has CDR1 MGHDK and CDR2 SYGVNS. CDR3 sequence: CASRRGLGEKLFF. CDR3 nucleotide sequence: TGTGCCAGCCGGAGGGGGCTCGGCGAAAAACTGTTTTTT.

This clonotype turned up a few times. The chain carries TRBV6-2 or TRBV6-3 and TRBJ2-7; TRBD2 agrees at 11 bases. Trimming cost V 5 bases and J 2 bases; bases outside gene matches: 8. The germline V gene encodes CDR1 MNHEY and CDR2 SVGEGT. This CDR3 is 16 amino acids long. DNA of the CDR3: TGTGCCAGCAGTAACCTACTAGCGGGGGAAACCTACGAGCAGTACTTC. It encodes CASSNLLAGETYEQYF.

This clonotype occurred a few times. The chain links TRBV29-1 to TRBJ2-7, with 8 bases identical to TRBD2. The CDR3 contains 17 residues. The germline V gene has CDR1 SQVTM and CDR2 ANQGSEA. J lost 2 bases, V lost 2 bases, and 14 bases had no gene match. CDR3: CSVEIYGSREAPYEQYF. The CDR3 coding sequence is TGCAGCGTTGAAATTTACGGGTCGCGGGAGGCCCCCTACGAGCAGTACTTC.

The chain carries TRBV6-5 and TRBJ1-1; no clear D. Germline assignment: CDR1 MNHEY and CDR2 SVGAGI. Trimming pared 0 bases from V and 7 bases from J, leaving 12 bases between. This CDR3 region has 14 residues. CDR3 loop: CASSYSRAGFEAFF. CDR3 DNA: TGTGCCAGCAGTTACTCGAGGGCAGGATTTGAAGCTTTCTTT.

The rearrangement links TRBV7-2 to TRBJ2-1; 9 positions agree with TRBD2. V was clipped by 0 bases and J by 7 bases; unmatched bases: 7. This CDR3 is 16 amino acids long. The germline gives CDR1 SGHTA, CDR2 FQGNSA. The CDR3 loop reads CASSLALSGRSNEQFF. The CDR3 DNA reads TGTGCCAGCAGCTTAGCACTCAGCGGGAGGAGTAATGAGCAGTTCTTC.

The CDR3 loop reads CASGGETQYF. The CDR3 region has the DNA TGTGCCAGCGGGGGAGAGACCCAGTACTTC. The gene calls are TRBV7-9 and TRBJ2-5, with D tentatively TRBD1 or TRBD2 (5 bases each). The CDR3 spans 10 residues. V shed 8 bases and J shed 4 bases, with 5 bases lying between them. The V gene's germline CDR1 is SEHNR and CDR2 FQNEAQ (reference sequence).

This clonotype has only a few counts. The chain recombines TRBV10-3 with TRBJ2-5; 7 nucleotides line up with TRBD1. This CDR3 region has 16 residues. Germline CDR1 ENHRY, CDR2 SYGVKD. V shed 4 bases and J 1 base; nucleotides not matched to a gene: 9. CDR3: CAISVTQDRPQETQYF. In DNA, the CDR3 is TGTGCCATCAGTGTAACTCAGGACAGGCCCCAAGAGACCCAGTACTTC.

This chain connects TRBV3-1 to TRBJ2-3; 8 bases align to TRBD2. Germline V gene sequence: CDR1 LGHDT, CDR2 YNNKEL (reference sequence). The CDR3 has 16 amino acids. The ends lost 6 bases at V and 0 bases at J; junction bases unmatched: 8. DNA of the CDR3: TGTGCCAGCAGTTTGGGACTAGGGGCGAGCACAGATACGCAGTATTTT. Its translation: CASSLGLGASTDTQYF.

The CDR3 loop reads CASSQDGEAGGPGQNEQFF. The CDR3 region has the DNA TGCGCCAGCAGCCAAGATGGGGAAGCGGGAGGGCCGGGCCAGAATGAGCAGTTCTTC. The J gene is TRBJ2-1, the V gene TRBV4-3; 10 bases map to TRBD2. J gave up 7 bases and V 0 bases, and 15 bases lay outside the gene matches. The CDR3 extends over 19 amino acids. The V gene's germline CDR1 is LGHNA and CDR2 YSLEER.

This chain connects TRBV25-1 to TRBJ2-5, with 7 bases aligning to TRBD1. The germline CDR1 and CDR2 sequences are MGHDK and SYGVNS. J lost 5 bases, V lost 2 bases, and 5 bases had no gene match. This CDR3 has 14 amino acids. This chain's CDR3 is CASSEDRVGETQYF. The CDR3, as DNA: TGTGCCAGCAGTGAAGACAGGGTGGGGGAGACCCAGTACTTC.

This clonotype was seen a handful of times. The genes are TRBV5-1 and TRBJ2-5, with 8 bases matching TRBD2. V dropped 7 bases and J dropped 5; count of bases not matched to a gene: 7. Germline CDR1 SGHRS, CDR2 YFSETQ. The CDR3 consists of 13 residues. This CDR3 reads CASGSGGGETQYF. As DNA, the CDR3 is TGCGCCAGCGGTAGCGGCGGGGGGGAGACCCAGTACTTC.